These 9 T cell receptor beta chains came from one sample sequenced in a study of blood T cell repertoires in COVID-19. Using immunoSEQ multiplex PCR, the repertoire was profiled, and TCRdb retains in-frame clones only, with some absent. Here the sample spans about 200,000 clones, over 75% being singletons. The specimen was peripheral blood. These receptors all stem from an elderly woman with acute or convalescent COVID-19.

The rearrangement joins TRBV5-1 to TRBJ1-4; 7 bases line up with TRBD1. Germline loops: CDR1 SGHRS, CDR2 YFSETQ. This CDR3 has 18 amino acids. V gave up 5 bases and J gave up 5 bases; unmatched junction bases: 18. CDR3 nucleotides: TGCGCCAGCAGTCGGTACTCCATCTCACAGGGGAGCAATGAAAAACTGTTTTTT. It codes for CASSRYSISQGSNEKLFF.

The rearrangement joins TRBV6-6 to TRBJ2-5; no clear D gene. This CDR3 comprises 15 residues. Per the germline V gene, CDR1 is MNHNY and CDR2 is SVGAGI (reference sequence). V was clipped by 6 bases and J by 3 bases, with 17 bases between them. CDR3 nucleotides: TGTGCCAGCAGCCCAAGACCTCGTCGGGAAGAGACCCAGTACTTC. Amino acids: CASSPRPRREETQYF.

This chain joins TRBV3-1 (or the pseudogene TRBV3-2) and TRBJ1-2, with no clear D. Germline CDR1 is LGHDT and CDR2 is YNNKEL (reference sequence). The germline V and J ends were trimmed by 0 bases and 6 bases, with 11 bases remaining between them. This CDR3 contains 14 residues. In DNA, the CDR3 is TGTGCCAGCAGCCAAGACCAAGGCGGGAATGGCTACACCTTC. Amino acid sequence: CASSQDQGGNGYTF.

CDR3 protein: CASSQGTGIYEQYF. As DNA, the CDR3 is TGTGCCAGCAGCCAAGGGACAGGTATCTACGAGCAGTACTTC. The chain uses TRBV7-2 and TRBJ2-7, with 8 bases that match TRBD1. This CDR3 is 14 amino acids long. CDR1 SGHTA and CDR2 FQGNSA come from the germline V gene. The V gene end was trimmed by 5 bases and the J gene end by 3 bases; junction bases not matched to a gene: 6.

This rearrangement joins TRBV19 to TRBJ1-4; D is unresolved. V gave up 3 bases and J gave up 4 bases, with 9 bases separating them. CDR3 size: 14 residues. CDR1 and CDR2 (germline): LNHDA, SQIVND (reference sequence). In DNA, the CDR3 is TGTGCCAGTAGTATTTGGTCAGATAATGAAAAACTGTTTTTT. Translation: CASSIWSDNEKLFF.

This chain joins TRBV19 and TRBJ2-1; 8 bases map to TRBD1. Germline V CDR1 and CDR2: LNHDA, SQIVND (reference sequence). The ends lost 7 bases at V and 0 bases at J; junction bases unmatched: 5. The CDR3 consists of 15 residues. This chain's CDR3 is CASMGQASSYNEQFF. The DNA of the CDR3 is TGTGCCAGTATGGGACAGGCCAGCTCCTACAATGAGCAGTTCTTC.

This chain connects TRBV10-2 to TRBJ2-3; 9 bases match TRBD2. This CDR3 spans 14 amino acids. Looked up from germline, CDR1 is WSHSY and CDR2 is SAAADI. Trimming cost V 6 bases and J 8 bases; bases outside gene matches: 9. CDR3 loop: CASRSGRPSGTQYF. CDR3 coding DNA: TGCGCCAGCAGAAGCGGGAGGCCATCCGGTACGCAGTATTTT.

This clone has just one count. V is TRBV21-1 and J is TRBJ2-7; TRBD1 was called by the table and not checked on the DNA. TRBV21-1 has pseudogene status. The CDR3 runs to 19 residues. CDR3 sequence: CASSKGNVRKKTGFDEQYF. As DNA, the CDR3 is TGTGCCAGCAGCAAAGGGAATGTAAGGAAAAAGACAGGGTTCGACGAGCAGTACTTC.

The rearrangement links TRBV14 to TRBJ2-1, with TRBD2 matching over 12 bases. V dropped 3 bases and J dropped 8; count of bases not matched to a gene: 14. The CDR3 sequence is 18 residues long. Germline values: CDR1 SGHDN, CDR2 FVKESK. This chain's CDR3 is CASSQAPRLAGAMDEQFF. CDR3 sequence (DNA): TGTGCCAGCAGCCAGGCTCCACGACTAGCGGGAGCGATGGATGAGCAGTTCTTC.